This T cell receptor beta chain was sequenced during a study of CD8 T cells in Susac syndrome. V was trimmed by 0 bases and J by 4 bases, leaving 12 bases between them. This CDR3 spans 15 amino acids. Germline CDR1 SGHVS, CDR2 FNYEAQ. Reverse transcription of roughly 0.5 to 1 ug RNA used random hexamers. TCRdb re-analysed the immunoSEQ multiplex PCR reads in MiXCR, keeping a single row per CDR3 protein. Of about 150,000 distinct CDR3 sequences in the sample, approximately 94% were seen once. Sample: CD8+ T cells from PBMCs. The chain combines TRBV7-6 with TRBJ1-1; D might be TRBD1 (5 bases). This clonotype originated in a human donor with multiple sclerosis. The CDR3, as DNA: TGTGCCAGCAGCTTAGCAGCTCTTGGGGGCACTGAAGCTTTCTTT. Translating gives CASSLAALGGTEAFF.